The T cell receptor (beta chain) described here comes from a study of CD8 T cells in ankylosing spondylitis. Study findings and constraints: The clones that were linked to disease were reported to be significantly enriched in matched synovial fluid samples from ankylosing spondylitis patients.

The ends lost 7 bases at V and 9 bases at J; junction bases unmatched: 13. The CDR3 is 16 amino acids. From germline, CDR1 is SGHDT and CDR2 YYEEEE. Worth noting for this clonotype: Its matching antigen is unknown.

TCRdb analysed the 5' RACE reads with MiXCR anew, one entry per CDR3 protein. The sample yields hundreds of thousands of distinct CDR3 sequences, about 9.1% seen once. The material sequenced was blood, either unsorted or a sorted T cell fraction (not recorded which). The chain employs TRBV5-6 and TRBJ2-1, with 13 bases aligning to TRBD2. The clonotype originates from a male donor with ankylosing spondylitis or in good health (not recorded which). The CDR3 loop is CASCSRTSGRLGEQFF. DNA for the CDR3: TGTGCCAGCTGCTCCAGGACTAGCGGGAGACTAGGTGAGCAGTTCTTC. The whole variable domain, filled in from reference TRBV5-6 and TRBJ2-1, reads DAGVTQSPTHLIKTRGQQVTLRCSPKSGHDTVSWYQQALGQGPQFIFQYYEEEERQRGNFPDRFSGHQFPNYSSELNVNALLLGDSALYLCASCSRTSGRLGEQFFGPGTRLTVL.